This TCR beta chain was identified during a study of T cells after yellow fever vaccination. In regard to this clonotype: The antigen remains undetermined.

One entry per CDR3 protein results from TCRdb running MiXCR on the 5' RACE reads. The sample comprises 510,000 or so distinct CDR3 sequences, around 21% of which are singletons, and around an eighth rests with the top ten. The CDR3 spans 14 residues. The V gene lost 7 bases and the J gene lost 0 bases, with 11 bases spanning the gap. Germline lookup yields CDR1 MGHDK and CDR2 SYGVNS. Overall study findings and caveats: The presence of abundant clonotypes contaminating from the bulk population was possible in FACS-sorted repertoires.

The V gene is TRBV25-1, the J gene TRBJ2-3; D call uncertain. This receptor was identified in a man younger than 45 who received the YFV17D yellow fever vaccine. The material sequenced was PBMCs, taken 15 days after the yellow fever booster vaccination. The CDR3 protein is CASNSPGSTDTQYF. The DNA of the CDR3 is TGTGCCAGCAACTCCCCCGGGAGCACAGATACGCAGTATTTT.